These 4 T cell receptor beta chains came from one sample sequenced in a study of cytomegalovirus exposure and HLA in healthy donors. The PCR contained 60 Vbeta and 13 Jbeta primers. The repertoire was sequenced with immunoSEQ multiplex PCR; TCRdb's copy has only in-frame clones and lacks some. The data hold approximately 150,000 clones, with just over 75% observed a single time. Input material: PBMCs. These receptors all come from a woman between 35 and 50 years old in good health and CMV-seronegative.

The rearrangement joins TRBV9 to TRBJ2-2, with 9 nucleotides matching TRBD1. The CDR3 covers 19 residues. CDR1 is SGDLS and CDR2 is YYNGEE in the germline V gene. The V gene end was trimmed by 3 bases and the J gene end by 6 bases; junction bases not matched to a gene: 18. The CDR3 region has the DNA TGTGCCAGCAGCGACGGACAGGGGATTGGAACGGGTCTCCCCGGGGAGCTGTTTTTT. Amino acid sequence: CASSDGQGIGTGLPGELFF.

Only a few counts were recorded for this clone. The rearrangement joins TRBV27 to TRBJ1-2; 7 bases fit TRBD1. J lost 8 bases, V lost 2 bases, and 8 bases had no gene match. There are 14 residues in the CDR3. Germline V gene sequence: CDR1 MNHEY, CDR2 SMNVEV (reference sequence). CDR3 in amino acids: CASSLGAGGKGYTF. The CDR3 DNA follows: TGTGCCAGCAGTTTAGGGGCAGGGGGGAAGGGCTACACCTTC.

This chain connects TRBV28 to TRBJ1-2, with TRBD1 matching 9 bases. The CDR3 loop spans 13 amino acids. V dropped 7 bases and J dropped 8; count of bases not matched to a gene: 8. Germline-derived CDR1 and CDR2 are MDHEN and SYDVKM. CDR3 coding DNA: TGTGCCAGCACCCCACAGGGGGCGGAAGGCTACACCTTC. Its translation: CASTPQGAEGYTF.

V and J are TRBV15 and TRBJ1-5, with a weak D call TRBD1 (6 bases). The CDR3 length is 16 residues. Deletions cut 3 bases from V and 3 bases from J, with 15 bases between. Germline lookup yields CDR1 LNHNV and CDR2 YYDKDF (reference sequence). CDR3 bases: TGTGCCACCAGCAGCTTAGGGGGTAGGGACAATCAGCCCCAGCATTTT. Its translation: CATSSLGGRDNQPQHF.